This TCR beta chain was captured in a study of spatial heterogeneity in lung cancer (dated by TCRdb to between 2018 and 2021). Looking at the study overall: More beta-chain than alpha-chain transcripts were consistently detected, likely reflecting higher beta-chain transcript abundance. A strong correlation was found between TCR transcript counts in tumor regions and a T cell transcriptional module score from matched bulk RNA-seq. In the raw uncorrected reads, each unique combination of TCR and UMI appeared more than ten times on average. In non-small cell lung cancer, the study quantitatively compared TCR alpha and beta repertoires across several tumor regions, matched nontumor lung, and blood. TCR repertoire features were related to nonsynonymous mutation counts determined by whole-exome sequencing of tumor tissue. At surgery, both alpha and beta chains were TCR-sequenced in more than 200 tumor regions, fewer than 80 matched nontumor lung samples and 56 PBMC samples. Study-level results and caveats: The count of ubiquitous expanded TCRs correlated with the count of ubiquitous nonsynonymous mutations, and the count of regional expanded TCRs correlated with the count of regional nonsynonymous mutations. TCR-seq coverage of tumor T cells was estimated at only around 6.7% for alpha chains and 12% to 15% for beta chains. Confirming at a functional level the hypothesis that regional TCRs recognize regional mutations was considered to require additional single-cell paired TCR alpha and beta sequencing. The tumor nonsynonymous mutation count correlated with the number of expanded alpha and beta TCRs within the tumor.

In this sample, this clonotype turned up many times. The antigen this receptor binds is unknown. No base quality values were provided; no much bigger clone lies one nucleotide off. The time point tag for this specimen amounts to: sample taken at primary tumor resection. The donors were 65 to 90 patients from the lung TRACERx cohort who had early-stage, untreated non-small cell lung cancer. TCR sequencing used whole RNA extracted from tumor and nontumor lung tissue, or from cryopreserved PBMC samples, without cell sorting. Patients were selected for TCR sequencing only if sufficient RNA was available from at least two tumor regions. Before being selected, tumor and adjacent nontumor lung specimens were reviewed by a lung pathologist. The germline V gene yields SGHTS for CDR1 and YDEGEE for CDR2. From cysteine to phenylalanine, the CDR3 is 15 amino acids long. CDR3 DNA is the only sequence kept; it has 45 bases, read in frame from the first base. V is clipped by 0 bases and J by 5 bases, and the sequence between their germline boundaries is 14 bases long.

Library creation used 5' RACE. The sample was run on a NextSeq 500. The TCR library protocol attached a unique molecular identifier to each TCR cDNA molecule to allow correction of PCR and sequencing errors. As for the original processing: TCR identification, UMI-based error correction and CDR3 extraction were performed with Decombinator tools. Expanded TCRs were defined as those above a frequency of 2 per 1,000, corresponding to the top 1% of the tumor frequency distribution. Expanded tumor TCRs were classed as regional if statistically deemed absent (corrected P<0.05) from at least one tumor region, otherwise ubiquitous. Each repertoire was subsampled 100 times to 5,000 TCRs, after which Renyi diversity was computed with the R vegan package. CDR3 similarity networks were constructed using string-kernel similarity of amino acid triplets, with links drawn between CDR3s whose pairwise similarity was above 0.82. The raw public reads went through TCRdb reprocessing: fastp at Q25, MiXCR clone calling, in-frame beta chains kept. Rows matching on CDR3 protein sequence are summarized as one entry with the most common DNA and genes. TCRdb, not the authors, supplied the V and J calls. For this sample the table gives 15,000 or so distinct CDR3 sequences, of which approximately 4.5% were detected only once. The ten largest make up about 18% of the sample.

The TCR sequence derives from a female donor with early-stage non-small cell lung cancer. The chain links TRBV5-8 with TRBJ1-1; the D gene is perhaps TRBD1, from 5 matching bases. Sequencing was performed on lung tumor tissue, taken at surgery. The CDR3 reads CASSLVQGRWTEAFF. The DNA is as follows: TGTGCCAGCAGCTTGGTCCAGGGACGGTGGACTGAAGCTTTCTTT.